The source of this TCR beta chain is a study of somatic mutations in cytotoxic T cells in rheumatoid arthritis. Sequencing was performed with immunoSEQ multiplex PCR; in TCRdb, only in-frame clones are kept and a portion is missing. The sample yields roughly 5,000 clones, 78% seen once. Germline V lookup: CDR1 PRHDT, CDR2 FYEKMQ (reference sequence). Between the trimmed V and J ends, which lost 5 bases and 3 bases, there was a span of 6 bases. The CDR3 consists of 12 residues. The chain recombines TRBV13 with TRBJ2-3; TRBD2 might be the D (5 bases). The sequence was collected from an adult with rheumatoid arthritis. The sequenced sample consisted of CD8+ T cells sorted from blood. Written as DNA, the CDR3 is TGTGCCAGCAGCCGCGGGACAGATACGCAGTATTTT. Its protein product is CASSRGTDTQYF.